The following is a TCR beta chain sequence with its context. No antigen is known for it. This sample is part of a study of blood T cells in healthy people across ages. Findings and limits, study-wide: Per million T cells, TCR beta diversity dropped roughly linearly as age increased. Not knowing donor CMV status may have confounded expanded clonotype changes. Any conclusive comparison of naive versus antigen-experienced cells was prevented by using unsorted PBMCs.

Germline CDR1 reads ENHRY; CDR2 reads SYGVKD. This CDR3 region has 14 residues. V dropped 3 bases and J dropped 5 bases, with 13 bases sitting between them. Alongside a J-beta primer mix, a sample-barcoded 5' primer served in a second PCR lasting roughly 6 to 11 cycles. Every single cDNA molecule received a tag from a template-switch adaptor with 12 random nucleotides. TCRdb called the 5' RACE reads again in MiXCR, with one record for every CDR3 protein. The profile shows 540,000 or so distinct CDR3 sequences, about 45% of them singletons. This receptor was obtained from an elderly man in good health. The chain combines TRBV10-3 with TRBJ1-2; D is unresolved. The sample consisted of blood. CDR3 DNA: TGTGCCATCAGTGACCCGGGCGAAAGATATGGCTACACCTTC. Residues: CAISDPGERYGYTF.